This T cell receptor beta chain emerged from a study of CD8+ T cells in alopecia areata. RNA was isolated and reverse transcribed to cDNA, the sequencing template. Assay used: immunoSEQ multiplex PCR; TCRdb lists only in-frame clones, some missing. The sample holds 80,000 to 100,000 clones, around two fifths seen once. The germline gives CDR1 SQVTM, CDR2 ANQGSEA. CDR3 length equals 12 residues. V lost 7 bases, J lost 2 bases, and 10 bases lay in between. This clone turned up a few times. Sequencing was carried out using CD4+ T cells sorted from blood. This TCR derives from a human donor with alopecia areata. The genes are TRBV29-1 and TRBJ2-3, with a tentative D call TRBD2 (5 bases). CDR3 residues: CSAGSYTDTQYF. The CDR3 nucleotides read TGCAGCGCGGGGAGTTACACAGATACGCAGTATTTT.